The 16 T cell receptor beta chains reported below all come from one sample, sequenced in a study of identifying expanded T cells in peripheral blood. Using immunoSEQ multiplex PCR, the repertoire was profiled, and TCRdb retains in-frame clones only, with some absent. Of 80,000 or so clones listed, roughly 86% are singletons. The sequencing sample was made of blood. The receptors here all came from a person aged 18-70 years in good health.

The rearrangement uses TRBV4-2 and TRBJ2-5; D ambiguous. The V gene lost 0 bases and the J gene lost 4 bases, with 9 bases spanning the gap. The CDR3 totals 14 residues. CDR1 LGHNA and CDR2 YNFKEQ come from the germline V gene. In DNA form, the CDR3 reads TGTGCCAGCAGCCAAGATGCAGGTACAGAGACCCAGTACTTC. Amino acids: CASSQDAGTETQYF.

This chain connects TRBV6-6 to TRBJ2-5; D might be TRBD1 or TRBD2, each matching 5 bases. Trimming cost V 6 bases and J 7 bases, with 15 bases left between them. This CDR3 has 13 amino acids. Germline V CDR1 and CDR2: MNHNY, SVGAGI (reference sequence). The CDR3 region has the DNA TGTGCCAGCAGCCCCGAGGGGTCCGGGACCCAGTACTTC. Translating it yields CASSPEGSGTQYF.

The chain links TRBV5-4 to TRBJ2-1; D is possibly TRBD1 (6 bases). The CDR3 is 15 residues long. Trimming removed 2 bases from V and 0 bases from J, with 9 bases in between. Germline V gene data show CDR1 as SGHNT and CDR2 as YYREEE (reference sequence). The chain's CDR3 is CASSFGQSSYNEQFF. The CDR3 nucleotides are TGTGCCAGCAGCTTCGGACAGAGCTCCTACAATGAGCAGTTCTTC. Combining the CDR3 with reference TRBV5-4 and TRBJ2-1 gives the whole variable domain ETGVTQSPTHLIKTRGQQVTLRCSSQSGHNTVSWYQQALGQGPQFIFQYYREEENGRGNFPPRFSGLQFPNYSSELNVNALELDDSALYLCASSFGQSSYNEQFFGPGTRLTVL.

For the CDR3, the DNA is TGCGCCAGCAGCTTGGCCCCAGGACAAGACTCTGGAAACACCATATATTTT. This translates into CASSLAPGQDSGNTIYF. The rearrangement uses TRBV5-1 and TRBJ1-3; D may be TRBD1 (5 bases). The CDR3 sequence is 17 residues long. The V gene lost 0 bases and the J gene lost 0 bases, with 13 bases spanning the gap. Germline V CDR1 and CDR2: SGHRS, YFSETQ.

The chain joins TRBV6-5 to TRBJ2-2, with D possibly TRBD1 on 5 matching bases. V lost 2 bases, J lost 0 bases, and 7 bases lay in between. Germline assignment: CDR1 MNHEY and CDR2 SVGAGI. CDR3 size: 15 residues. CDR3 protein: CASSYEQANTGELFF. The CDR3 DNA follows: TGTGCCAGCAGTTACGAACAGGCGAACACCGGGGAGCTGTTTTTT.

The chain links TRBV7-2 to TRBJ2-5; 10 bases agree with TRBD2. V dropped 3 bases and J dropped 5; count of bases not matched to a gene: 6. The CDR3 contains 15 residues. Germline V gives CDR1 SGHTA, CDR2 FQGNSA. For the CDR3, the DNA is TGTGCCAGCAGCTTTTACACTAGCGGGAAGGAGACCCAGTACTTC. Its translation is CASSFYTSGKETQYF.

This chain uses TRBV13 with TRBJ2-7; 10 nucleotides line up with TRBD2. There are 20 residues in the CDR3. The trim removed 2 bases at V and 4 bases at J, leaving 20 bases unmatched. Looked up from germline, CDR1 is PRHDT and CDR2 is FYEKMQ (reference sequence). The CDR3 loop is CASSLMAARLAGVQVYEQYF. CDR3 in DNA: TGTGCCAGCAGCTTAATGGCCGCGAGGCTAGCGGGAGTTCAGGTTTACGAGCAGTACTTC.

This chain links TRBV14 with TRBJ2-3, with D perhaps matching TRBD1 or TRBD2 (6 bases each). V dropped 4 bases and J dropped 8 bases, with 13 bases sitting between them. CDR3 length: 13 amino acids. Germline CDR1 is SGHDN and CDR2 is FVKESK. The CDR3: CASSPMRGVTQYF. The CDR3 nucleotides are TGTGCCAGCAGCCCCATGAGGGGGGTTACGCAGTATTTT. The complete variable domain, with remaining parts taken from reference TRBV14 and TRBJ2-3, reads EAGVTQFPSHSVIEKGQTVTLRCDPISGHDNLYWYRRVMGKEIKFLLHFVKESKQDESGMPNNRFLAERTGGTYSTLKVQPAELEDSGVYFCASSPMRGVTQYFGPGTRLTVL.

By proportion, this clone is large. This chain uses TRBV7-2 with TRBJ2-2; no definite D call. The CDR3 covers 16 residues. V lost 4 bases and J lost 0, with 12 bases in between. Germline CDR1 SGHTA, CDR2 FQGNSA. The CDR3 coding sequence is TGTGCCAGCAGCTCAACCCCGTTCGCGAACACCGGGGAGCTGTTTTTT. It yields the protein CASSSTPFANTGELFF.

This clone has more than one count but fewer than ten. The rearrangement uses TRBV4-1 and TRBJ1-6; a weak D match, TRBD1 (5 bases). Trimming removed 1 base at V and 5 bases at J, with 12 bases between. The germline V gene encodes CDR1 MGHRA and CDR2 YSYEKL. The CDR3 length is 16 residues. The CDR3 loop is CASSQVTASNNSPLHF. The CDR3 coding sequence is TGCGCCAGCAGCCAAGTGACAGCCAGCAATAATTCACCCCTCCACTTT.

The CDR3 DNA reads as TGTGCCAGCAGCTTAGCGCTTCGGGTCGGGGAGCTGTTTTTT. It specifies CASSLALRVGELFF. V is TRBV7-6 and J is TRBJ2-2; D call uncertain. The V end was cut by 0 bases, the J end by 7 bases, with 9 bases between. The germline V gene encodes CDR1 SGHVS and CDR2 FNYEAQ. The CDR3 extends over 14 amino acids.

J is TRBJ1-2 and V is TRBV7-8; D unresolved. Germline assignment: CDR1 SGHVS and CDR2 FQNEAQ. V was cut by 1 base and J by 4 bases, with 10 bases left in between. The CDR3 loop spans 14 amino acids. The CDR3 sequence: CASSLGQLFYGYTF. CDR3 DNA: TGTGCCAGCAGCTTAGGGCAGCTATTCTATGGCTACACCTTC.

The chain has TRBV29-1 and TRBJ2-7, with D possibly matching TRBD2 (8 bases). The V gene lost 3 bases and the J gene lost 0 bases, with 18 bases spanning the gap. The CDR3 extends over 16 amino acids. Germline CDR1 and CDR2: SQVTM and ANQGSEA. The chain's CDR3 is CSVDGGDRGDSYEQYF. The CDR3 DNA sequence: TGCAGCGTTGACGGGGGGGACAGAGGAGACTCCTACGAGCAGTACTTC.

The V call is TRBV6-5, the J call TRBJ1-4; 7 bases are a match to TRBD1. Germline CDR1 and CDR2: MNHEY and SVGAGI. The CDR3 length is 16 residues. Germline trimming cut 1 base from V and 6 bases from J; bases unmatched to any gene: 8. CDR3 region: CASSYWNRGSDEKLFF. DNA of the CDR3: TGTGCCAGCAGTTACTGGAACAGGGGTTCGGATGAAAAACTGTTTTTT.

The chain joins TRBV30 to TRBJ1-1; a possible D gene is TRBD1 (6 bases). The V and J ends lost 3 bases and 12 bases respectively, with 23 bases between them. The CDR3 totals 14 residues. Per the germline V gene, CDR1 is GTSNPN and CDR2 is SVGIG (reference sequence). The CDR3 is CAWRVDRRFPGTFF. CDR3 DNA: TGTGCCTGGAGGGTGGACAGAAGATTCCCTGGGACTTTCTTT. Full variable domain (missing parts from reference TRBV30 and TRBJ1-1): SQTIHQWPATLVQPVGSPLSLECTVEGTSNPNLYWYRQAAGRGLQLLFYSVGIGQISSEVPQNLSASRPQDRQFILSSKKLLLSDSGFYLCAWRVDRRFPGTFFGQGTRLTVV.

The rearrangement links TRBV11-3 to TRBJ2-1, with TRBD2 matching over 14 bases. The CDR3 spans 19 residues. The germline V gene has CDR1 SGHNT and CDR2 YENEEA. The trim removed 4 bases at V and 7 bases at J, leaving 15 bases unmatched. The CDR3 here is CASSSRTGLAGGRDNEQFF. CDR3 nucleotide sequence: TGTGCCAGCAGCTCGAGAACAGGACTAGCGGGAGGCCGGGATAATGAGCAGTTCTTC.